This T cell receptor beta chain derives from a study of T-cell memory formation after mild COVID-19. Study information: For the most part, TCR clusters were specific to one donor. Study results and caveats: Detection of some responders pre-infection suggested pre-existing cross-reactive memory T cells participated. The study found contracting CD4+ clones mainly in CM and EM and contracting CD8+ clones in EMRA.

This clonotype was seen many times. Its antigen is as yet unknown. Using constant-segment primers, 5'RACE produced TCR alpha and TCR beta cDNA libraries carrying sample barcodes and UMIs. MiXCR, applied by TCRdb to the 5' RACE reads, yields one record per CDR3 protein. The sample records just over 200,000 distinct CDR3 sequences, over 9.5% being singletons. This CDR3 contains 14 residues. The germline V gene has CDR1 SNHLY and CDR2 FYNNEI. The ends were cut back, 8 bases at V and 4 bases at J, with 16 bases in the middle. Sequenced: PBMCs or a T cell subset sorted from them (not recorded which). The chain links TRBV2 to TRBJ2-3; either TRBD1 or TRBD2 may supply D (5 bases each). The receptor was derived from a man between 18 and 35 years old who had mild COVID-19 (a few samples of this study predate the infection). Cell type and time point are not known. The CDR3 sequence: CASQWDPISDTQYF. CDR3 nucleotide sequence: TGTGCCAGCCAGTGGGACCCTATTTCAGATACGCAGTATTTT.